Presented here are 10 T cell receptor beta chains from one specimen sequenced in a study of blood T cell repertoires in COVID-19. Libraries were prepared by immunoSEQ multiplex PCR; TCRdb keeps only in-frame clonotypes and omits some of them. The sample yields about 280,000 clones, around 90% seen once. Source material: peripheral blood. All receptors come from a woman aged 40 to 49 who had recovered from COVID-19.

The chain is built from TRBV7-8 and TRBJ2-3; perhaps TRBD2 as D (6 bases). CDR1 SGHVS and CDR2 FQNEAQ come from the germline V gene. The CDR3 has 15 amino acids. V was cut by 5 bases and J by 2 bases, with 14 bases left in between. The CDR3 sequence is CASSPEDYTTDTQYF. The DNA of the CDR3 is TGTGCCAGCAGCCCCGAGGACTACACCACAGATACGCAGTATTTT.

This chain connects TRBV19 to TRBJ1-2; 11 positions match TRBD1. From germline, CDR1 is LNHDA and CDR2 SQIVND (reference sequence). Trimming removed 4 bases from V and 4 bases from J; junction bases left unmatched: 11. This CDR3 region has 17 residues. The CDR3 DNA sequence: TGTGCCAGTAGTAACGGACAGGGGGCGCTCTACGGCTATGGCTACACCTTC. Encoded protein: CASSNGQGALYGYGYTF.

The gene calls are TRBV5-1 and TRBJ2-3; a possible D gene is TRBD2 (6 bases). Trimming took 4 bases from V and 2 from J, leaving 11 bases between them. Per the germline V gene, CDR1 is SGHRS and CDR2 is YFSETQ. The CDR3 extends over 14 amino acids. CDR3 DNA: TGCGCCAGCAGCCGGGAGATGGCCACAGATACGCAGTATTTT. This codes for CASSREMATDTQYF.

CDR3 amino acids: CASSPQGWLMQTETEAFF. The DNA for the CDR3 is TGCGCCAGCAGCCCCCAGGGTTGGCTAATGCAGACGGAGACAGAAGCTTTCTTT. The chain links TRBV5-1 to TRBJ1-1; D might be TRBD1 (5 bases). Trimming removed 4 bases at V and 8 bases at J, with 30 bases between. This CDR3 has 18 residues. Germline CDR1 reads SGHRS; CDR2 reads YFSETQ.

The CDR3 DNA reads as TGTGCCAGCCGGGACAGGGGATCCTCTGGGGCCAACGTCCTGACTTTC. Amino acid sequence: CASRDRGSSGANVLTF. V usage is TRBV27 and J usage is TRBJ2-6, with TRBD1 matching over 10 bases. CDR1 and CDR2 (germline): MNHEY, SMNVEV (reference sequence). CDR3 length: 16 residues. The J segment lost 0 bases and the V segment lost 8 bases, leaving 4 bases of the junction unmatched. Combining the CDR3 with reference TRBV27 and TRBJ2-6 gives the whole variable domain EAQVTQNPRYLITVTGKKLTVTCSQNMNHEYMSWYRQDPGLGLRQIYYSMNVEVTDKGDVPEGYKVSRKEKRNFPLILESPSPNQTSLYFCASRDRGSSGANVLTFGAGSRLTVL.

CDR3 sequence (DNA): TGTGCCAGCAGCCTCCTCTTAGACACTGAAGCTTTCTTT. Amino acids: CASSLLLDTEAFF. The chain carries TRBV7-9 and TRBJ1-1; D gene ambiguous. Germline V gives CDR1 SEHNR, CDR2 FQNEAQ (reference sequence). The germline V and J ends were trimmed by 5 bases and 3 bases, with 10 bases remaining between them. CDR3 length equals 13 residues.

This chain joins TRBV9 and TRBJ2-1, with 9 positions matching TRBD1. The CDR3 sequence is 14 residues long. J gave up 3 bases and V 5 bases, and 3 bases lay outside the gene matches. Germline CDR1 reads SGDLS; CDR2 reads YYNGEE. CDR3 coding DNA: TGTGCCAGCAGTACGGGACAGGGCTACAATGAGCAGTTCTTC. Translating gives CASSTGQGYNEQFF.

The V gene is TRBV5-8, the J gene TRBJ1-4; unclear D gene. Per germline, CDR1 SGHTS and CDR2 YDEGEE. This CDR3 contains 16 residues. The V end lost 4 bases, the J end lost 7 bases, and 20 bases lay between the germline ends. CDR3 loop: CASSPGSGLFREKLFF. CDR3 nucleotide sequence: TGTGCCAGCAGCCCCGGGTCGGGTTTGTTTCGTGAAAAACTGTTTTTT.

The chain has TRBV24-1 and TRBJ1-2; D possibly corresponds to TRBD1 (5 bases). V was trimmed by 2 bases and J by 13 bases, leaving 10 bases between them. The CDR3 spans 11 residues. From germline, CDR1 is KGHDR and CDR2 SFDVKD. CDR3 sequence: CATSDSRDFTF. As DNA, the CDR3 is TGTGCCACCAGTGATTCCCGGGACTTCACCTTC.

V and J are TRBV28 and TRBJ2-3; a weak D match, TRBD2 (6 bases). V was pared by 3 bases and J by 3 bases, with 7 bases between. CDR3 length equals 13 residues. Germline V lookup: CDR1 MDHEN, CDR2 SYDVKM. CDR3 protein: CASSFGGTDTQYF. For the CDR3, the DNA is TGTGCCAGCAGTTTCGGGGGTACAGATACGCAGTATTTT.